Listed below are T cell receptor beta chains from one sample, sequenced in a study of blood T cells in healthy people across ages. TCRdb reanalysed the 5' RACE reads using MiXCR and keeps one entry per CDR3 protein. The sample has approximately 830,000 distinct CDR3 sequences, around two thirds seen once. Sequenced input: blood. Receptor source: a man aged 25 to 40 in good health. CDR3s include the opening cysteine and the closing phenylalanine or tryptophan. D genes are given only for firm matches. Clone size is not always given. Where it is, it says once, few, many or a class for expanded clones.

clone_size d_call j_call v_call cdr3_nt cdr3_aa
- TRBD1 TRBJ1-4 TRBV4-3 TGCGCCAGCAGCCAAGCCGGGACAGGGGGCTATGAAAAACTGTTTTTT CASSQAGTGGYEKLFF
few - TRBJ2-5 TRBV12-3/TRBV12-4 TGTGCCAGCACCCCCGGGACTTTCCAAGAGACCCAGTACTTC CASTPGTFQETQYF
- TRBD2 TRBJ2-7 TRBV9 TGTGCCAGCAGCGCCAAGGGACTAGCGGGGGGTCCCTCCTACGAGCAGTACTTC CASSAKGLAGGPSYEQYF
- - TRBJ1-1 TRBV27 TGTGCCAGCAGACTAGCCCCTGGGGGTCGTATTATTGAAGCTTTCTTT CASRLAPGGRIIEAFF
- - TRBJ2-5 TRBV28 TGTGCCAGCAGTTTGGAGATCGAGACCCAGTACTTC CASSLEIETQYF
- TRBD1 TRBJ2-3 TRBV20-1 TGCAGTGCTAGAGGAGGGGGCCCCCGGGATACGCAGTATTTT CSARGGGPRDTQYF
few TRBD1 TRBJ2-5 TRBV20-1 TGCAGTGCTAGGGGACAGGGTCGGTTCGGAGAGACCCAGTACTTC CSARGQGRFGETQYF
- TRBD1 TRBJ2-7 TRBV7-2 TGTGCCAGCAGCCCAATGGGACAGAAACCCTACGAGCAGTACTTC CASSPMGQKPYEQYF
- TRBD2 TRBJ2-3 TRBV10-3 TGTGCCATCAAAGTCGGCGGGGGATACACAGATACGCAGTATTTT CAIKVGGGYTDTQYF
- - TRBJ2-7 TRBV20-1 TGCAGTGGCGGCGTGTACGAGCAGTACTTC CSGGVYEQYF
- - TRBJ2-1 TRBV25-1 TGTGCCAGCAGTGTGGGAACTCAAAGCCGATACAATGAGCAGTTCTTC CASSVGTQSRYNEQFF
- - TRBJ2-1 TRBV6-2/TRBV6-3 TGTGCCAGCACCGCGATTGATGAGCAGTTCTTC CASTAIDEQFF
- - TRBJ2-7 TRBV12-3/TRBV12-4 TGTGCCAGCAGTTCGGACAGTAAGCAGTACTTC CASSSDSKQYF
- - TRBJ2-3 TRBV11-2 TGTGCCAGCAGCTTAGGGGGGGTTGGTGGTACGCAGTATTTT CASSLGGVGGTQYF
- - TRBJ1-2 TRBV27 TGTGCCAGCATGGGAATCCAGAGGGGTAACTATGGCTACACCTTC CASMGIQRGNYGYTF